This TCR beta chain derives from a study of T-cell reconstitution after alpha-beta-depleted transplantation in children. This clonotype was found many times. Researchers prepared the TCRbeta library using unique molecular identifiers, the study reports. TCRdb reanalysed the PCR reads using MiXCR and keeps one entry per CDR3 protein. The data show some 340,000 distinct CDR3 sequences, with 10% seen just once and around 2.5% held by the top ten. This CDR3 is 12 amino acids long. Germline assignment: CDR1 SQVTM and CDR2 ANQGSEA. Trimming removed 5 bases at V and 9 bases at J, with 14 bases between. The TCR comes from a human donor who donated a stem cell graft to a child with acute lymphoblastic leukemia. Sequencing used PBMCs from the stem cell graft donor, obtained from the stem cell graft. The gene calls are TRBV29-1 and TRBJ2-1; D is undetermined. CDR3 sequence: CSVTLGFGEQFF. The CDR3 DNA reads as TGCAGCGTTACCTTAGGTTTTGGTGAGCAGTTCTTC.